The next 26 T cell receptor beta chains were all read from a single sample in a study of cytomegalovirus exposure and HLA in healthy donors. Researchers ran the PCR with 60 Vbeta and 13 Jbeta primers. Clones were sequenced by immunoSEQ multiplex PCR, and TCRdb holds only the in-frame ones, with some missing. The sample yields approximately 100,000 clones, around 79% seen once. Input material: PBMCs. The receptor set was obtained from a woman in her thirties or forties in good health and CMV-seronegative.

The chain carries TRBV7-6 and TRBJ2-1; TRBD2 matches at 13 bases. The CDR3 totals 16 residues. After removal of 5 bases from V and 7 bases from J, the junction contained 8 bases not matched to a gene. CDR1 and CDR2 from the germline V gene are SGHVS and FNYEAQ. The CDR3 DNA reads as TGTGCCAGCAGCCAAGGACTAGCGGGAGACAGGAATGAGCAGTTCTTC. Its translation: CASSQGLAGDRNEQFF.

On this clone itself: The junction departs from the called germline gene at one end, perhaps through a read error. V is TRBV7-9 and J is TRBJ2-7; D gene ambiguous. The length of the CDR3 is 13 residues. Per germline, CDR1 SEHNR and CDR2 FQNEAQ (reference sequence). The DNA of the CDR3 is TGTTCCAGCAGCTTCCCCAGCTCCTACGAGCAGTACTTC. This codes for CSSSFPSSYEQYF.

A word on this clone: One junction end disagrees with the germline gene, perhaps due to a read error. V gene TRBV7-9 combines with J gene TRBJ1-2, with 9 bases identical to TRBD1. CDR3 length equals 15 residues. Germline CDR1 is SEHNR and CDR2 is FQNEAQ (reference sequence). CDR3 in amino acids: CSSSLGDRVDYGYTF. CDR3 bases: TGTTCCAGCAGCTTGGGGGACAGGGTTGACTATGGCTACACCTTC.

Note on this clone: In the same sample, other DNA sequences code for this CDR3. This sequence joins TRBV27 and TRBJ2-7; possible D gene TRBD1, 6 bases. V was clipped by 6 bases and J by 3 bases, with 6 bases between them. Germline V CDR1 and CDR2: MNHEY, SMNVEV (reference sequence). CDR3 size: 11 residues. For the CDR3, the DNA is TGTGCCAGCAGACAGGGCTACGAGCAGTACTTC. Translation: CASRQGYEQYF.

The table lists this clone with a count of one. The V gene is TRBV6-1, the J gene TRBJ1-1, with D perhaps matching TRBD1 (6 bases). In germline, CDR1 is MNHNS, CDR2 SASEGT. V gave up 5 bases and J gave up 3 bases, with 16 bases separating them. This CDR3 has 15 amino acids. The CDR3 region is CASSTRTVLDTEAFF. CDR3 nucleotides: TGTGCCAGCAGTACTCGGACAGTCTTGGACACTGAAGCTTTCTTT.

The rearrangement uses TRBV7-2 and TRBJ2-3; possibly TRBD2 for D (6 bases). Per the germline V gene, CDR1 is SGHTA and CDR2 is FQGNSA. V was cut by 2 bases and J by 2 bases, with 14 bases left in between. The CDR3 is 16 amino acids. CDR3 loop: CASSLLANSPTDTQYF. The DNA for the CDR3 is TGTGCCAGCAGCTTACTAGCGAACAGCCCCACAGATACGCAGTATTTT.

This chain uses TRBV13 with TRBJ2-1; 10 nucleotides line up with TRBD2. CDR3 length: 15 residues. Germline trimming cut 4 bases from V and 4 bases from J; bases unmatched to any gene: 4. Germline loops: CDR1 PRHDT, CDR2 FYEKMQ (reference sequence). In DNA, the CDR3 is TGTGCCAGCAGCTACGGACTAGCGGTTTACAATGAGCAGTTCTTC. Its translation is CASSYGLAVYNEQFF.

The rearrangement joins TRBV9 to TRBJ2-7; TRBD1 matches at 7 bases. After removal of 3 bases from V and 6 bases from J, the junction contained 6 bases not matched to a gene. The germline CDR1 and CDR2 sequences are SGDLS and YYNGEE. The CDR3 spans 13 residues. The CDR3 sequence: CASSATGSFEQYF. The CDR3 nucleotides are TGTGCCAGCAGCGCGACAGGGTCTTTCGAGCAGTACTTC.

The chain is built from TRBV10-3 and TRBJ2-7; 12 bases line up with TRBD2. J was trimmed by 2 bases and V by 8 bases; bases with no gene match: 13. Per germline, CDR1 ENHRY and CDR2 SYGVKD. The CDR3 spans 17 residues. CDR3 DNA: TGTGCCATCCCTCTGAAAGCACTAGCGGGGGGAACCTACGAGCAGTACTTC. Translated, it gives CAIPLKALAGGTYEQYF.

This clone was counted a few times. This chain uses TRBV28 with TRBJ2-7; 8 nucleotides align to TRBD1. The V segment lost 4 bases and the J segment 2 bases; nucleotides outside the gene matches: 1. CDR1 and CDR2 (germline): MDHEN, SYDVKM. The CDR3 extends over 13 amino acids. The CDR3 bases are TGTGCCAGCAGTTCGACAGGGGCCTACGAGCAGTACTTC. Translation gives CASSSTGAYEQYF.

This clone was seen only a few times. The V and J genes are TRBV6-5 and TRBJ2-7; 8 bases line up with TRBD2. V trimming: 2 bases; J trimming: 7 bases; junction bases outside the gene matches: 10. The germline CDR1 and CDR2 sequences are MNHEY and SVGAGI. CDR3 length equals 15 residues. DNA of the CDR3: TGTGCCAGCAGTTACCCCGGACTAGCAGGGAGTGAGCAGTACTTC. It is translated as CASSYPGLAGSEQYF.

About this clone: The junction departs from germline at one end; a sequencing error may be responsible. V is TRBV19 and J is TRBJ1-5; 8 bases agree with TRBD1. The CDR3 totals 16 residues. Germline values: CDR1 LNHDA, CDR2 SQIVND (reference sequence). The CDR3 loop is CAGSLLQGAFNQPQHF. DNA of the CDR3: TGTGCCGGTAGTTTACTCCAGGGGGCCTTCAATCAGCCCCAGCATTTT.

V usage is TRBV10-3 and J usage is TRBJ2-7; perhaps TRBD1 as D (6 bases). This CDR3 has 15 residues. V gave up 10 bases and J gave up 2 bases, with 21 bases separating them. Per germline, CDR1 ENHRY and CDR2 SYGVKD. Here the CDR3 reads CATIDRTEAPYEQYF. CDR3 nucleotide sequence: TGTGCCACGATAGACCGGACAGAGGCTCCCTACGAGCAGTACTTC.

A single count supports this clone. The CDR3 coding sequence is TGTGCCAGCAGCTTAATGCGAGGACTAGCGGGGGTCACAGATACGCAGTATTTT. Translating gives CASSLMRGLAGVTDTQYF. The rearrangement links TRBV11-2 to TRBJ2-3, with 13 positions matching TRBD2. Germline assignment: CDR1 SGHAT and CDR2 FQNNGV. This CDR3 has 18 amino acids. The trim removed 2 bases at V and 2 bases at J, leaving 7 bases unmatched.

The chain's CDR3 is CASSSPGNTEAFF. CDR3 DNA sequence: TGTGCCAGCAGTTCACCGGGGAACACTGAAGCTTTCTTT. This chain uses TRBV27 with TRBJ1-1, with no clear D. CDR3 length: 13 residues. V was trimmed by 4 bases and J by 1 base, leaving 7 bases between them. Germline assignment: CDR1 MNHEY and CDR2 SMNVEV (reference sequence).

The chain couples TRBV6-1 to TRBJ1-2; tentative D call: TRBD1 (6 bases). V was clipped by 2 bases and J by 6 bases, with 16 bases between them. In germline, CDR1 is MNHNS, CDR2 SASEGT. This CDR3 has 15 amino acids. As DNA, the CDR3 is TGTGCCAGCAGTGAAATCTACGGCAGGGGAGATGGCTACACCTTC. It codes for CASSEIYGRGDGYTF.

V gene TRBV19 combines with J gene TRBJ2-1, with D maybe TRBD2 (7 bases). CDR3 length equals 14 residues. Trimming pared 10 bases from V and 2 bases from J, leaving 15 bases between. Germline V gene lookup returns CDR1 LNHDA and CDR2 SQIVND (reference sequence). DNA of the CDR3: TGTGCCACTCGTGAAGGGGGGGCCTACAATGAGCAGTTCTTC. Encoded protein: CATREGGAYNEQFF.

This chain joins TRBV5-1 and TRBJ2-7, with 7 positions matching TRBD2. The CDR3 contains 16 residues. The germline V gene has CDR1 SGHRS and CDR2 YFSETQ. The V and J ends lost 2 bases and 3 bases, in that order; junction bases with no gene match: 11. CDR3 protein: CASSFKSGLRIYEQYF. The CDR3 DNA follows: TGCGCCAGCAGCTTTAAATCGGGACTAAGGATCTACGAGCAGTACTTC.

CDR3 nucleotides: TGTGCCAGCAGCTTGGAGCGGAGCCAAGAGACCCAGTACTTC. Translation: CASSLERSQETQYF. This chain uses TRBV5-8 with TRBJ2-5, with D tentatively TRBD2 (5 bases). Germline CDR1 SGHTS, CDR2 YDEGEE. This CDR3 is 14 amino acids long. The V end was cut by 0 bases, the J end by 1 base, with 7 bases between.

The chain combines TRBV4-1 with TRBJ2-7, with TRBD1 matching 8 bases. Trimming took 0 bases from V and 3 from J; bases not matched to a gene: 13. This CDR3 region has 18 residues. Germline loops: CDR1 MGHRA, CDR2 YSYEKL. The CDR3 region has the DNA TGCGCCAGCAGCCAAGATCGATCACAGGGCAGGGGGCTCTACGAGCAGTACTTC. This gives the protein CASSQDRSQGRGLYEQYF.

In nucleotides, the CDR3 is TGTGCCAGCAGGAGTGACAGGGGATCGAACACTGAAGCTTTCTTT. It encodes CASRSDRGSNTEAFF. This chain uses TRBV6-5 with TRBJ1-1; TRBD1 aligns across 8 bases. With 6 bases clipped from V and 1 base from J, the junction kept 7 bases outside the gene matches. Germline V gene sequence: CDR1 MNHEY, CDR2 SVGAGI. There are 15 residues in the CDR3.

V usage is TRBV10-3 and J usage is TRBJ1-6, with D possibly TRBD1 on 5 matching bases. There are 17 residues in the CDR3. Germline CDR1 is ENHRY and CDR2 is SYGVKD. The ends were cut back, 0 bases at V and 5 bases at J, with 14 bases in the middle. This CDR3 reads CAISESRSQGNNSPLHF. CDR3 DNA sequence: TGTGCCATCAGTGAGTCAAGATCGCAGGGCAATAATTCACCCCTCCACTTT.

The chain joins TRBV9 to TRBJ2-1; 10 positions match TRBD1. This CDR3 contains 15 residues. CDR1 is SGDLS and CDR2 is YYNGEE in the germline V gene. With V trimmed by 0 bases and J by 10 bases, 7 bases remained unmatched. Written as DNA, the CDR3 is TGTGCCAGCAGCGTAGGAGGACAGGGGGGTGGGGAGCAGTTCTTC. It is translated as CASSVGGQGGGEQFF.

The gene calls are TRBV19 and TRBJ2-3; TRBD1 matches 11 bases. The CDR3 loop spans 15 amino acids. The ends lost 4 bases at V and 3 bases at J; junction bases unmatched: 3. Germline V gives CDR1 LNHDA, CDR2 SQIVND (reference sequence). The DNA of the CDR3 is TGTGCCAGTAGTACCGGACAGGGGGCAACAGATACGCAGTATTTT. It translates to CASSTGQGATDTQYF. The full variable domain, in which reference TRBV19 and TRBJ2-3 provide the parts outside the CDR3, is DGGITQSPKYLFRKEGQNVTLSCEQNLNHDAMYWYRQDPGQGLRLIYYSQIVNDFQKGDIAEGYSVSREKKESFPLTVTSAQKNPTAFYLCASSTGQGATDTQYFGPGTRLTVL.

The chain joins TRBV4-1 to TRBJ1-2, with D perhaps TRBD1 (5 bases). Trimming took 4 bases from V and 0 from J, leaving 21 bases between them. The CDR3 runs 18 residues. Germline V gives CDR1 MGHRA, CDR2 YSYEKL. The CDR3 DNA reads as TGCGCCAGCAGCCGCCCCAGGGCGCCCGAAGAGACTAACTATGGCTACACCTTC. As protein: CASSRPRAPEETNYGYTF.

The genes are TRBV5-1 and TRBJ2-7; possibly TRBD1 for D (6 bases). The CDR3 is made up of 13 amino acids. The V gene lost 1 base and the J gene lost 6 bases, with 11 bases spanning the gap. The V gene's germline CDR1 is SGHRS and CDR2 YFSETQ. CDR3 in DNA: TGCGCCAGCAGCTTGAACGGACAGTCCGAGCAGTACTTC. This encodes CASSLNGQSEQYF.